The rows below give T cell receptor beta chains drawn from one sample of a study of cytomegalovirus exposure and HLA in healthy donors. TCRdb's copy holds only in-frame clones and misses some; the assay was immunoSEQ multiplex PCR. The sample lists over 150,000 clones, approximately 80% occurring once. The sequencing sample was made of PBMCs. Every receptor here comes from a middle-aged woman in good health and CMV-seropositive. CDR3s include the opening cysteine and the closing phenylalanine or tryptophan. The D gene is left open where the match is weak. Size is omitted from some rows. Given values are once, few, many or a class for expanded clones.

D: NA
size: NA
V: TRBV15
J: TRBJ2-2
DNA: TGTGCCACCAGCAGAGACAGGTCGGGGGAGCTGTTTTTT
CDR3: CATSRDRSGELFF

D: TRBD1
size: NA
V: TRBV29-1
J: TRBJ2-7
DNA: TGCAGCGTCGGGACAGGGGTGTTGGGCGAGCAGTACTTC
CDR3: CSVGTGVLGEQYF

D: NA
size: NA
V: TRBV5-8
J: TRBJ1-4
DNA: TGTGCCAGCAGCCGCCAGTGGAGGAGGGAAAAACTGTTTTTT
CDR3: CASSRQWRREKLFF

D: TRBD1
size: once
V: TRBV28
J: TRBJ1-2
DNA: TGTGCCAGCATCATGGGACAGGGGGGAGGTGGCTACACCTTC
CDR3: CASIMGQGGGGYTF

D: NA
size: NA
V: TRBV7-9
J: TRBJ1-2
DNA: TGTTCCAGCAGCCGCGAGGGCTATGGCTACACCTTC
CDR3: CSSSREGYGYTF

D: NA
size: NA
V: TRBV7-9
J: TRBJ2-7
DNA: TGTGCCAGCAGTCAGGGCTCCGAGCAGTACTTC
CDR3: CASSQGSEQYF

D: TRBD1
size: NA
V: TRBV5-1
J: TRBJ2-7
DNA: TGCGCCAGCAGCCAGGGACAGGCCTACGAGCAGTACTTC
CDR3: CASSQGQAYEQYF

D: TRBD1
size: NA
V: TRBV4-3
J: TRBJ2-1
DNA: TGCGCCAGCAGCCATACACCGGGACAGGGGTCTTACAATGAGCAGTTCTTC
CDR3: CASSHTPGQGSYNEQFF

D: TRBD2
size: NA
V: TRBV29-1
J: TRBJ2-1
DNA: TGCAGCGTGAGGCTAGCGGGGTCCTACAATGAGCAGTTCTTC
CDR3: CSVRLAGSYNEQFF

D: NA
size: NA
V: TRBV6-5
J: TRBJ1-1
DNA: TGTGCCAGCAGCAAAAACACTGAAGCTTTCTTT
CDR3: CASSKNTEAFF

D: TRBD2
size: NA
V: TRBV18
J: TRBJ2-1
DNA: TGTGCCAGCTCACCACGGACTACTAGCGGGGCCGACTACAATGAGCAGTTCTTC
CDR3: CASSPRTTSGADYNEQFF

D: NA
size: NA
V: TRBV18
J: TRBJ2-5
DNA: TGTGCCAGCTCCCCCCGGGCCAGGGTGGAAGAGACCCAGTACTTC
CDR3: CASSPRARVEETQYF

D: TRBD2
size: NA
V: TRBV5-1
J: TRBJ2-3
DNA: TGCGCCAGCAGCCCGGCCTTACTAGCGGGGAGCACAGATACGCAGTATTTT
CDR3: CASSPALLAGSTDTQYF

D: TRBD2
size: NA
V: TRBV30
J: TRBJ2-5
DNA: TGTGCCTGGAGTGTACAGGGACTAGCGGGGGGAGAGACCCAGTACTTC
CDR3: CAWSVQGLAGGETQYF

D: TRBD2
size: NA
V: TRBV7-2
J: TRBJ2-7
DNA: TGTGCCAGCAGCATCGGACTAGCGGGAATCTACGAGCAGTACTTC
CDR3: CASSIGLAGIYEQYF

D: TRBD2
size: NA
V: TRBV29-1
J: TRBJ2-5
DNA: TGCAGCGTTGGGCCAGTCCCGGGACTAGCGGGAGCAGAGACCCAGTACTTC
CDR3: CSVGPVPGLAGAETQYF

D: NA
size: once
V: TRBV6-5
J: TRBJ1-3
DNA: TGTGCCAGCAGTCCCGGGGTCGGAGGAAACACCATATATTTT
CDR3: CASSPGVGGNTIYF

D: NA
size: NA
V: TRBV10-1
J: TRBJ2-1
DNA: TGCGCCAGCAGTGAGGGAACTAGTAGCCATGAGCAGTTCTTC
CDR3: CASSEGTSSHEQFF

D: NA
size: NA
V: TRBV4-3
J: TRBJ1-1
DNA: TGCGCCAGCAGCCAGGAGAATGAGGTTTGGACTGAAGCTTTCTTT
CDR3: CASSQENEVWTEAFF

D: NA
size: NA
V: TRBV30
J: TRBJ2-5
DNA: TGTGCCTGGAGTGGCCCGGGACAAGAGACCCAGTACTTC
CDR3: CAWSGPGQETQYF

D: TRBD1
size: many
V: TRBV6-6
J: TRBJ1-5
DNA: TGTGCCAGCAGCGAGGGACAGGGGGTGCAGCCCCAGCATTTT
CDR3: CASSEGQGVQPQHF

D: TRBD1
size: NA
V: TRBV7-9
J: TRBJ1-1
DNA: TGTGCCAGCAGCCAGGGACAGGGTAGAGAAGCTTTCTTT
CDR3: CASSQGQGREAFF

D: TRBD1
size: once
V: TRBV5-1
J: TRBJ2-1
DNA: TGCGCCAGCAACCCAGGGGCGACAGGGGGTCGTGATGAGCAGTTCTTC
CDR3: CASNPGATGGRDEQFF

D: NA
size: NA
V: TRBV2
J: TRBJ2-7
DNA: TGTGCCAGCAGGCTGGACAGTCACTCCTACGAGCAGTACTTC
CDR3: CASRLDSHSYEQYF

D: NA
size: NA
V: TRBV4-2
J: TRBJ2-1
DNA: TGTGCCAGCAGCCAAAGGCAGGGGGCGACTAGCGGCTCCTACAATGAGCAGTTCTTC
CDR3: CASSQRQGATSGSYNEQFF